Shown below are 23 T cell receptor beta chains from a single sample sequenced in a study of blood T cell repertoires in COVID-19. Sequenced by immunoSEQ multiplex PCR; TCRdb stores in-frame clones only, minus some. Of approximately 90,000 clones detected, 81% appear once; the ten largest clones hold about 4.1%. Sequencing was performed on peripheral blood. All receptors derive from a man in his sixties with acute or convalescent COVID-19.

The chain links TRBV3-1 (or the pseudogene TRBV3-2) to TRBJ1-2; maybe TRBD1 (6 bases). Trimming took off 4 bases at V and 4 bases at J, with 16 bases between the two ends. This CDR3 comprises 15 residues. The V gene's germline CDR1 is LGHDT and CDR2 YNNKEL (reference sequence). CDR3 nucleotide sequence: TGTGCCAGCAGCCGAAGAACGACAGGTTTCTATGGCTACACCTTC. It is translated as CASSRRTTGFYGYTF.

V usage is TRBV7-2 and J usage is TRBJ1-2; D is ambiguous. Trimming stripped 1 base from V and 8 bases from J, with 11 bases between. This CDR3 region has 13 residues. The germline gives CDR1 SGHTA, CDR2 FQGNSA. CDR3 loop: CASSLDKSVGYTF. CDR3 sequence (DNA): TGTGCCAGCAGCTTAGATAAATCGGTCGGCTACACCTTC.

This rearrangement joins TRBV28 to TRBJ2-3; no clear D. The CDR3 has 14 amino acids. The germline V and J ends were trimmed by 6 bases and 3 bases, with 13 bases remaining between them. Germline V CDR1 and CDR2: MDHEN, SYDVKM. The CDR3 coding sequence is TGTGCCAGCAGCCCAGCCTCTAGGACAGATACGCAGTATTTT. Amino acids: CASSPASRTDTQYF.

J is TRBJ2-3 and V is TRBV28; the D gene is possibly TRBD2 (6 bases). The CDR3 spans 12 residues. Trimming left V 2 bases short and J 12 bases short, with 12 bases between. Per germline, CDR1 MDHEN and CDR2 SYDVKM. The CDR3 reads CASSLTSRAQYF. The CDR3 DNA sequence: TGTGCCAGCAGTTTAACTAGCCGCGCACAGTATTTT.

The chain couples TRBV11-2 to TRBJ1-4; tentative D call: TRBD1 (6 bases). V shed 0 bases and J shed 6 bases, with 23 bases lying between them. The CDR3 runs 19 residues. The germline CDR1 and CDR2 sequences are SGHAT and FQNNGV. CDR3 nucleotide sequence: TGTGCCAGCAGCTTAGATTCTCAAAGGGGGGGCGCAGGGGATGAAAAACTGTTTTTT. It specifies CASSLDSQRGGAGDEKLFF.

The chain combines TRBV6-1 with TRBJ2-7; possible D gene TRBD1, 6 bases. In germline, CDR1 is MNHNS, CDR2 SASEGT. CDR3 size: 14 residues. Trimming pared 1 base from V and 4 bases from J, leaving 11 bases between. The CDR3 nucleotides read TGTGCCAGCAGTGAAGGGGGGCGCAGGTACGAGCAGTACTTC. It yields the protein CASSEGGRRYEQYF.

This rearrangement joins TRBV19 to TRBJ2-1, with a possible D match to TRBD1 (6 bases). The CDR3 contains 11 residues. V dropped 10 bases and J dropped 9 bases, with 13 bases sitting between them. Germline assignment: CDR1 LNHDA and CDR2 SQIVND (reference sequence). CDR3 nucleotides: TGTGCCACCCTAGGGGGACGTGAGCAGTTCTTC. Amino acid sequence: CATLGGREQFF.

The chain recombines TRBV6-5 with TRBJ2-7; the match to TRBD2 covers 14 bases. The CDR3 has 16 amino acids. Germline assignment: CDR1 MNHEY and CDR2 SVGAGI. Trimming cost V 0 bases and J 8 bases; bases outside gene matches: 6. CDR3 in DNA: TGTGCCAGCAGTTACTCAGGGACTAGCGGGAGAGGCCAGCAGTACTTC. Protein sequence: CASSYSGTSGRGQQYF.

The CDR3 is CAWTVGTGALNSPLHF. The CDR3 region has the DNA TGTGCCTGGACCGTAGGGACAGGGGCGCTAAATTCACCCCTCCACTTT. The V and J genes are TRBV30 and TRBJ1-6, with TRBD1 matching 10 bases. Germline loops: CDR1 GTSNPN, CDR2 SVGIG (reference sequence). V trimming: 4 bases; J trimming: 7 bases; junction bases outside the gene matches: 10. This CDR3 contains 16 residues.

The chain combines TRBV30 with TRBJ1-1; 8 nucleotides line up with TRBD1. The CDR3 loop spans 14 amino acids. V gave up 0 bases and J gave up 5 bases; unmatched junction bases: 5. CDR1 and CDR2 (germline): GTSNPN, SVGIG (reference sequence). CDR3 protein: CAWSVRQGRTEAFF. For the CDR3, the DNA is TGTGCCTGGAGTGTCCGACAGGGGAGGACTGAAGCTTTCTTT. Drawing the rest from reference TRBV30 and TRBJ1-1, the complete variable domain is SQTIHQWPATLVQPVGSPLSLECTVEGTSNPNLYWYRQAAGRGLQLLFYSVGIGQISSEVPQNLSASRPQDRQFILSSKKLLLSDSGFYLCAWSVRQGRTEAFFGQGTRLTVV.

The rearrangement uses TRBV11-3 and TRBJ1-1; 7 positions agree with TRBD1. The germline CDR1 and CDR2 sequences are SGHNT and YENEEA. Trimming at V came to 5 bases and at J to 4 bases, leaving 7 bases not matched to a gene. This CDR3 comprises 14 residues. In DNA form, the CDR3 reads TGTGCCAGCAGCAGGGGACAGACGAGCACTGAAGCTTTCTTT. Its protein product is CASSRGQTSTEAFF.

CDR3 in DNA: TGCGCCAGCAGCCCGGCCGCCGGACAATCTCGGACGAATCAGCCCCAGCATTTT. Protein: CASSPAAGQSRTNQPQHF. The genes are TRBV5-1 and TRBJ1-5, with a weak D call TRBD1 (5 bases). Per the germline V gene, CDR1 is SGHRS and CDR2 is YFSETQ. This CDR3 has 18 amino acids. The V end was cut by 4 bases, the J end by 4 bases, with 24 bases between.

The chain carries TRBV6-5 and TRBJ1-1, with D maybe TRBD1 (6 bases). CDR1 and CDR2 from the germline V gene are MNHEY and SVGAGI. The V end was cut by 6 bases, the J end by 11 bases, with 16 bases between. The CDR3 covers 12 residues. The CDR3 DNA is TGTGCCAGCAGATCGCAGGGGCTGAACGCTTTCTTT. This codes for CASRSQGLNAFF.

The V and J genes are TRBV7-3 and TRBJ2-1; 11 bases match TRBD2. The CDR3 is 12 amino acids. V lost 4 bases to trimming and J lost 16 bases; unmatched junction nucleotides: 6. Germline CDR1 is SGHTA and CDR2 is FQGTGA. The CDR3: CASSSLLAGVFF. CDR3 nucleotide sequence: TGTGCCAGCAGCTCCTTACTAGCGGGAGTATTCTTC.

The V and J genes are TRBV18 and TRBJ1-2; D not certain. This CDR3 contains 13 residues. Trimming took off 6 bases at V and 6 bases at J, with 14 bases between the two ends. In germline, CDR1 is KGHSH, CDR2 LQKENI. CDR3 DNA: TGTGCCAGCTCTCAGGACTTGACCGATGGCTACACCTTC. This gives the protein CASSQDLTDGYTF.

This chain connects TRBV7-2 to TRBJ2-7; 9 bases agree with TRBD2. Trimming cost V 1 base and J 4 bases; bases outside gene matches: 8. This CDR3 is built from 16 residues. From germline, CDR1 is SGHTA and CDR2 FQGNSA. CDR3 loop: CASSLDVTSGKYEQYF. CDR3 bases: TGTGCCAGCAGCTTAGATGTGACTAGCGGAAAATACGAGCAGTACTTC.

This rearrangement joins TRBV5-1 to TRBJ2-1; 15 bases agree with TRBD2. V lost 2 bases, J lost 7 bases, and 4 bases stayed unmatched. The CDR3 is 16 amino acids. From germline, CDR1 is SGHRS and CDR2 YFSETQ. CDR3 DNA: TGCGCCAGCAGCTTCGGACTAGCGGGAGGGCGGAATGAGCAGTTCTTC. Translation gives CASSFGLAGGRNEQFF.

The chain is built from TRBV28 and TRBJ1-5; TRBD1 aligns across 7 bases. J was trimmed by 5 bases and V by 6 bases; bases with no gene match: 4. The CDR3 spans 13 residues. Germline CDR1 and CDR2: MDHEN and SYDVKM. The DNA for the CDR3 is TGTGCCAGCAGCCTGACAGGGTATCAGCCCCAGCATTTT. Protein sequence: CASSLTGYQPQHF.

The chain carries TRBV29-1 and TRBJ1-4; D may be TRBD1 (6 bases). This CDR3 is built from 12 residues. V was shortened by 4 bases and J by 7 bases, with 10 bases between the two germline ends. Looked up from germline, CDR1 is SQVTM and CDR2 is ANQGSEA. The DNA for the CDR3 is TGCAGCGTTGGAGGGGGACGTGAAAAACTGTTTTTT. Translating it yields CSVGGGREKLFF. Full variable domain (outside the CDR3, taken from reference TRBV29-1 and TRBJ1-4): SAVISQKPSRDICQRGTSLTIQCQVDSQVTMMFWYRQQPGQSLTLIATANQGSEATYESGFVIDKFPISRPNLTFSTLTVSNMSPEDSSIYLCSVGGGREKLFFGSGTQLSVL.

CDR3 sequence (DNA): TGTGCCAGCAGTTACTTTTACAGTAATGAAAAACTGTTTTTT. Amino acid sequence: CASSYFYSNEKLFF. This chain links TRBV6-5 with TRBJ1-4; D call uncertain. The CDR3 extends over 14 amino acids. The germline CDR1 and CDR2 sequences are MNHEY and SVGAGI. V was clipped by 1 base and J by 4 bases, with 7 bases between them.

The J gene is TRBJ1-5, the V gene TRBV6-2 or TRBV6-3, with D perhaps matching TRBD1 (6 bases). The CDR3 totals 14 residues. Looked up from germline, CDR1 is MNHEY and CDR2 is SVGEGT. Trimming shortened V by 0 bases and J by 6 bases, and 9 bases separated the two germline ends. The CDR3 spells CASSYSGRGQPQHF. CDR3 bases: TGTGCCAGCAGTTACTCGGGCAGGGGTCAGCCCCAGCATTTT.

CDR3 nucleotides: TGTGCCAGCAGCAATATAGCGGGGAGAGGGGACGAGCAGTACTTC. This sequence encodes CASSNIAGRGDEQYF. The chain uses TRBV5-5 and TRBJ2-7; TRBD2 matches 8 bases. Per the germline V gene, CDR1 is SGHKS and CDR2 is YYEKEE (reference sequence). This CDR3 is built from 15 residues. V lost 4 bases and J lost 5; bases outside the gene matches: 11.

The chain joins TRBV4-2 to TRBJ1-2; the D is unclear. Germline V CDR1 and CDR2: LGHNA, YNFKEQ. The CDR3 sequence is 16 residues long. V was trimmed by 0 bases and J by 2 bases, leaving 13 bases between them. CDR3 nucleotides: TGTGCCAGCAGCCAAGACCGGGGAGGTGGAAACTATGGCTACACCTTC. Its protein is CASSQDRGGGNYGYTF.